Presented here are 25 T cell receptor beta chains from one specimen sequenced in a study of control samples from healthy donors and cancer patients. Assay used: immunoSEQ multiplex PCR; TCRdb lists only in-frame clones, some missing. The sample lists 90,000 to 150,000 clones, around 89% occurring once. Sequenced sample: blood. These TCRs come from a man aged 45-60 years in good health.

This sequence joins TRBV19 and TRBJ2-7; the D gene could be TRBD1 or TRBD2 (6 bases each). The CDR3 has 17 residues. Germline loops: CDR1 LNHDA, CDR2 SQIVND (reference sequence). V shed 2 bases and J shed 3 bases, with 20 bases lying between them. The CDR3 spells CASSIQGPGLPNYEQYF. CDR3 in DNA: TGTGCCAGTAGTATACAGGGGCCGGGACTCCCGAACTACGAGCAGTACTTC.

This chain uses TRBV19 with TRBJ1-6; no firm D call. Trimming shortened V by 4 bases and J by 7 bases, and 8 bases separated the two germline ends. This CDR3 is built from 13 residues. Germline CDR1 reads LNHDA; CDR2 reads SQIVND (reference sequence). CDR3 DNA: TGTGCCAGTAGTAATTTAGGGAATTCACCCCTCCACTTT. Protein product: CASSNLGNSPLHF.

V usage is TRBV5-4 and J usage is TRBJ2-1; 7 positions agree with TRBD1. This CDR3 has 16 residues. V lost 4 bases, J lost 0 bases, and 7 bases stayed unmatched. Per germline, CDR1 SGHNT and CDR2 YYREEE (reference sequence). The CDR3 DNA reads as TGTGCCAGCAGCACTAGGACAGGAGTCTCCTACAATGAGCAGTTCTTC. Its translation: CASSTRTGVSYNEQFF.

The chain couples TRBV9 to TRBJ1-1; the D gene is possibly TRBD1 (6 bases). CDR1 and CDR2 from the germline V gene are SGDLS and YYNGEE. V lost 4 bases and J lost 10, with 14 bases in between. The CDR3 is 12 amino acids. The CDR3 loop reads CASSYTGSAAFF. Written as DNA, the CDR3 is TGTGCCAGCAGCTATACAGGGTCCGCAGCTTTCTTT.

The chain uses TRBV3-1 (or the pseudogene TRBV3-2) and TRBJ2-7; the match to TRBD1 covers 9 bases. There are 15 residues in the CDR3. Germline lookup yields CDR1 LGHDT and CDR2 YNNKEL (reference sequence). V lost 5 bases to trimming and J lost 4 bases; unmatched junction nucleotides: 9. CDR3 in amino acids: CASSFSPGTGYEQYF. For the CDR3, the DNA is TGTGCCAGCAGCTTTTCTCCGGGGACAGGGTACGAGCAGTACTTC.

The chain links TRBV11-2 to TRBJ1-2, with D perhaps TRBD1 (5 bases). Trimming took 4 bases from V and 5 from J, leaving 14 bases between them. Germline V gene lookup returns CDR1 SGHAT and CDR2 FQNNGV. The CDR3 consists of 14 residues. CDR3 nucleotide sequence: TGTGCCAGCAGCTCTACGAGGGGTGCATATGGCTACACCTTC. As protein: CASSSTRGAYGYTF.

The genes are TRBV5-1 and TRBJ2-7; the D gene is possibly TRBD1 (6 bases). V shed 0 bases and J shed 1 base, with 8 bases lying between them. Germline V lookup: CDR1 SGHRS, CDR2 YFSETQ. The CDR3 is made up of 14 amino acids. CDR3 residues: CASSLEQGSYEQYF. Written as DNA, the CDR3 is TGCGCCAGCAGCTTGGAACAGGGATCCTACGAGCAGTACTTC.

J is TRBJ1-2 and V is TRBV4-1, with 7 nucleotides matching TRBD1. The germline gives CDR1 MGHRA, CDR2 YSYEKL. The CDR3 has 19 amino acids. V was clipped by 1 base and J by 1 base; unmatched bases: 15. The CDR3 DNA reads TGCGCCAGCAGCCAAGGACAGGGACCCGGACGGGGTATTAACTATGGCTACACCTTC. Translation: CASSQGQGPGRGINYGYTF.

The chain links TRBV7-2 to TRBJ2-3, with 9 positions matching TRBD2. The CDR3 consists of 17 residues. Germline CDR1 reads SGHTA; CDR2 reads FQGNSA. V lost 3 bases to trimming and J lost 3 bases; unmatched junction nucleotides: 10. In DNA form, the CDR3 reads TGTGCCAGCAGCTTGTTCGGTGTGACTAGCGGAACAGATACGCAGTATTTT. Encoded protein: CASSLFGVTSGTDTQYF.

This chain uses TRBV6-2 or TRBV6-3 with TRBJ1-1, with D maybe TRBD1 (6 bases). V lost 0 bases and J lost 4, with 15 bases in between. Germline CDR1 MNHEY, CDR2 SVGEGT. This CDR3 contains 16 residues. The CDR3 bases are TGTGCCAGCAGTTACTCGATATCGGGGGCTGGCACTGAAGCTTTCTTT. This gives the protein CASSYSISGAGTEAFF.

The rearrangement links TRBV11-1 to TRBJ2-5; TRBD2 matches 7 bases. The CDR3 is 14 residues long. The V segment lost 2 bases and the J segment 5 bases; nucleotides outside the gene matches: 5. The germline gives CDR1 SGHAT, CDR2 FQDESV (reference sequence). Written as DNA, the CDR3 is TGTGCCAGCAGCTTATTGGGGGGGAGCGAGACCCAGTACTTC. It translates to CASSLLGGSETQYF.

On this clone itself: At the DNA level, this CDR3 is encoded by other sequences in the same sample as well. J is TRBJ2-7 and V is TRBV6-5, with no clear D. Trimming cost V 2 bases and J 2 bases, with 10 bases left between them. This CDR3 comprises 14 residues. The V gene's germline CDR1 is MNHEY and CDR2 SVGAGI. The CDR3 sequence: CASSYGQQTYEQYF. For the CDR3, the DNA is TGTGCCAGCAGTTACGGGCAGCAGACCTACGAGCAGTACTTC.

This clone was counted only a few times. In DNA, the CDR3 is TGCGCCAGCAGCACCCTAGCGGGGGCGAACACCGGGGAGCTGTTTTTT. It translates to CASSTLAGANTGELFF. The chain employs TRBV4-1 and TRBJ2-2; 10 bases agree with TRBD2. In germline, CDR1 is MGHRA, CDR2 YSYEKL. V shed 5 bases, J shed 0 bases, and the junction held 3 bases outside the gene matches. CDR3 size: 16 residues.

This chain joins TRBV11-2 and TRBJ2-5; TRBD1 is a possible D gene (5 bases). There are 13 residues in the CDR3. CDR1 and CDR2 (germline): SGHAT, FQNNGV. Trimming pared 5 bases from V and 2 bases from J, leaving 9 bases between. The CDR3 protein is CASSPRTQETQYF. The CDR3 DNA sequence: TGTGCCAGCAGCCCCCGGACACAAGAGACCCAGTACTTC.

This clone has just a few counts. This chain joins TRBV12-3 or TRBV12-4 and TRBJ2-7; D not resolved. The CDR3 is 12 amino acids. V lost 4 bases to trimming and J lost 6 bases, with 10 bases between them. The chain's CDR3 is CASSSGPAEQYF. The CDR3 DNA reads TGTGCCAGCAGTTCGGGCCCCGCCGAGCAGTACTTC.

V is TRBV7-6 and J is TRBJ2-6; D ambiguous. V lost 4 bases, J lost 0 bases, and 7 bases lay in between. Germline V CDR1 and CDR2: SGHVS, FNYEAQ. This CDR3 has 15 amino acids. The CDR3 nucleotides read TGTGCCAGCAGCTCCCCCGTCTCTGGGGCCAACGTCCTGACTTTC. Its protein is CASSSPVSGANVLTF.

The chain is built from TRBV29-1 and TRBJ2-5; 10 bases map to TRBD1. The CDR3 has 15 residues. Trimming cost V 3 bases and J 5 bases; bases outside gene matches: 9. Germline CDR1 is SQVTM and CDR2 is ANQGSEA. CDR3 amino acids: CSVDEGQGIGETQYF. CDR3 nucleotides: TGCAGCGTTGATGAGGGACAGGGGATTGGGGAGACCCAGTACTTC. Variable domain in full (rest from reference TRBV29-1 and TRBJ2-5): SAVISQKPSRDICQRGTSLTIQCQVDSQVTMMFWYRQQPGQSLTLIATANQGSEATYESGFVIDKFPISRPNLTFSTLTVSNMSPEDSSIYLCSVDEGQGIGETQYFGPGTRLLVL.

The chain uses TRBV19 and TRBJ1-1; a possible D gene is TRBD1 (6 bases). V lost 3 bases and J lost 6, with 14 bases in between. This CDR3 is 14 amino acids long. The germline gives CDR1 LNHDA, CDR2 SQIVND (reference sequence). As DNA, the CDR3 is TGTGCCAGTAGTATCTTACAGGGTACGGCTGAAGCTTTCTTT. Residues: CASSILQGTAEAFF.

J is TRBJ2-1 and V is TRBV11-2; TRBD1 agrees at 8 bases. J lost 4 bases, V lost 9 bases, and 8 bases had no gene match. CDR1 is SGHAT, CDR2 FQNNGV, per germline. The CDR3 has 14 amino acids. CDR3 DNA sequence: TGTGCCAGTTGGGGACAGGCGGGTTACAATGAGCAGTTCTTC. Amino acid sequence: CASWGQAGYNEQFF.

The DNA for the CDR3 is TGTGCCAGCAGCTCCGGGACAGGCAATGAAAAACTGTTTTTT. Translation: CASSSGTGNEKLFF. The chain employs TRBV5-6 and TRBJ1-4; the match to TRBD1 covers 8 bases. The CDR3 runs to 14 residues. V lost 3 bases and J lost 5; bases outside the gene matches: 3. Per the germline V gene, CDR1 is SGHDT and CDR2 is YYEEEE. Full variable domain (remainder filled in from reference TRBV5-6 and TRBJ1-4): DAGVTQSPTHLIKTRGQQVTLRCSPKSGHDTVSWYQQALGQGPQFIFQYYEEEERQRGNFPDRFSGHQFPNYSSELNVNALLLGDSALYLCASSSGTGNEKLFFGSGTQLSVL.

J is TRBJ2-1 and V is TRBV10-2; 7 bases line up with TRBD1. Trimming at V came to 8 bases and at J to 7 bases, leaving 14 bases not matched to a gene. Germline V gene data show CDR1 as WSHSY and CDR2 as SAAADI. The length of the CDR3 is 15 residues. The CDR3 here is CASYRGVASGNEQFF. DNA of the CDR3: TGCGCCAGCTACAGGGGAGTGGCTTCGGGGAATGAGCAGTTCTTC.

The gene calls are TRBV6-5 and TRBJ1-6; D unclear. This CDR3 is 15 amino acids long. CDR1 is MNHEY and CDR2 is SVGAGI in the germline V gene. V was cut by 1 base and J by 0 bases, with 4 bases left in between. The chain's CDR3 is CASSYFRSYNSPLHF. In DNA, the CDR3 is TGTGCCAGCAGTTACTTCCGCTCCTATAATTCACCCCTCCACTTT.

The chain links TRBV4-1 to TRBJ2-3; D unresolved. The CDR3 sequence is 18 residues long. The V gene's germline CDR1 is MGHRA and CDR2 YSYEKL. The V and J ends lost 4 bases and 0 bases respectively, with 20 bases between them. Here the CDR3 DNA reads TGCGCCAGCAGCCCAAGATTATCTGTAGGGTGCAGCACAGATACGCAGTATTTT. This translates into CASSPRLSVGCSTDTQYF.

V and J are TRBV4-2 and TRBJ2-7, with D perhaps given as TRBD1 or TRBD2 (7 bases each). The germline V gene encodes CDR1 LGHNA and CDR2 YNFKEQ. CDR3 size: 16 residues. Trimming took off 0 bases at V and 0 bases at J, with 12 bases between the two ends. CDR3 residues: CASSQDQGGGSYEQYF. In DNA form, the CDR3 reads TGTGCCAGCAGCCAAGATCAGGGGGGGGGCTCCTACGAGCAGTACTTC.

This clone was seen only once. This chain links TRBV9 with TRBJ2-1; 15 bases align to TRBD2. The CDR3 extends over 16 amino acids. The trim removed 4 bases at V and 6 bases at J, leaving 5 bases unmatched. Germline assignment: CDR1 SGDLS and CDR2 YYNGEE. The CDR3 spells CASSPRTSGGGNEQFF. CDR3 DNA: TGTGCCAGCAGCCCTAGGACTAGCGGGGGGGGCAATGAGCAGTTCTTC.